Listed below are T cell receptor beta chains from one sample, sequenced in a study of T cell changes during pregnancy in multiple sclerosis. The protocol was immunoSEQ multiplex PCR, while the TCRdb copy is restricted to in-frame clones and leaves out a portion. The sample yields roughly 110,000 clones, just under 95% seen once. Here the sequenced sample was peripheral blood, taken in the third trimester of pregnancy. The receptors here all came from a female donor in good health, enrolled as a control in a pregnancy study. The CDR3 runs from the conserved cysteine through the conserved F or W. The order of the fields is J gene, V gene, D gene, clone size, CDR3 protein, CDR3 DNA. A D gene is named only where the DNA matches it firmly. Size tells how often a clone was seen (once, few, many) or the class of an expanded clone, and some rows leave it out.

TRBJ2-7 | TRBV6-5 | TRBD2 | NA | CASRGSGGLPYEQYF | TGTGCCAGCAGGGGTAGCGGGGGGCTCCCCTACGAGCAGTACTTC
TRBJ1-1 | TRBV27 | NA | NA | CASSFNPYTEAFF | TGTGCCAGCAGTTTTAATCCCTACACTGAAGCTTTCTTT
TRBJ2-7 | TRBV5-1 | TRBD1 | NA | CASSLGQGGISEQYF | TGCGCCAGCAGCTTGGGACAGGGGGGTATCTCCGAGCAGTACTTC
TRBJ2-7 | TRBV6-6 | NA | NA | CASSYSEGAVYEQYF | TGTGCCAGCAGTTACTCGGAAGGGGCCGTCTACGAGCAGTACTTC
TRBJ1-2 | TRBV30 | NA | NA | CAWASQGIDGYTF | TGTGCCTGGGCCTCTCAGGGTATCGATGGCTACACCTTC
TRBJ1-3 | TRBV14 | NA | NA | CASSRRSQSSGNTIYF | TGTGCCAGCAGCCGCCGTTCGCAGTCCTCTGGAAACACCATATATTTT
TRBJ2-2 | TRBV7-2 | NA | NA | CASSLIRQNTGELFF | TGTGCCAGCAGCTTAATACGACAGAACACCGGGGAGCTGTTTTTT
TRBJ2-7 | TRBV15 | TRBD1 | NA | CATSSLKNWTGTYEQYF | TGTGCCACCAGCAGCCTAAAAAATTGGACAGGAACCTACGAGCAGTACTTC
TRBJ1-2 | TRBV7-8 | NA | NA | CASSLIQSPGVVYPYTF | TGTGCCAGCAGCTTAATACAGTCTCCAGGGGTGGTTTACCCGTACACCTTC
TRBJ1-5 | TRBV5-1 | NA | NA | CASSLEAGNQPQHF | TGCGCCAGCAGCTTGGAAGCGGGGAATCAGCCCCAGCATTTT
TRBJ1-1 | TRBV27 | TRBD1 | NA | CASSPRYQQGAGDTEAFF | TGTGCCAGCAGTCCCCGCTATCAACAGGGGGCAGGTGACACTGAAGCTTTCTTT
TRBJ1-1 | TRBV7-2 | NA | once | CASSFYTGMNTEAFF | TGTGCCAGCAGCTTCTATACAGGGATGAACACTGAAGCTTTCTTT
TRBJ1-1 | TRBV6-5 | TRBD1 | few | CASRAGTGITEAFF | TGTGCCAGCAGAGCCGGGACAGGGATCACTGAAGCTTTCTTT
TRBJ2-1 | TRBV9 | NA | few | CASSVDLRLRYNEQFF | TGTGCCAGCAGCGTAGATCTTCGACTACGGTACAATGAGCAGTTCTTC
TRBJ1-2 | TRBV9 | TRBD1 | NA | CASSVAPGQGYGYTF | TGTGCCAGCAGCGTCGCCCCGGGACAGGGCTATGGCTACACCTTC
TRBJ2-3 | TRBV6-5 | TRBD2 | NA | CASSWLAGSTDTQYF | TGTGCCAGCAGTTGGCTAGCGGGAAGCACAGATACGCAGTATTTT
TRBJ1-5 | TRBV7-2 | NA | NA | CASSLTGQGSQPQHF | TGTGCCAGCAGCTTAACCGGGCAGGGTAGTCAGCCCCAGCATTTT
TRBJ1-2 | TRBV23-1 | TRBD1 | NA | CASSLPNGTDTLLSRGYGYTF | TGCGCCAGCAGTCTACCAAATGGGACAGACACGCTGCTAAGTCGTGGCTATGGCTACACCTTC
TRBJ2-2 | TRBV7-2 | TRBD2 | NA | CASSHRTSGYGELFF | TGTGCCAGCAGCCACCGGACTAGCGGCTACGGGGAGCTGTTTTTT
TRBJ2-5 | TRBV11-2 | NA | NA | CASSSGQILETQYF | TGTGCCAGCAGCTCAGGACAGATTTTAGAGACCCAGTACTTC
TRBJ1-1 | TRBV7-9 | TRBD1 | NA | CASSFGTGRNTEAFF | TGTGCCAGCAGCTTCGGGACAGGTCGGAACACTGAAGCTTTCTTT
TRBJ1-2 | TRBV5-6 | NA | NA | CASSLQGAHWGYTF | TGTGCCAGCAGCTTGCAGGGTGCTCACTGGGGCTACACCTTC
TRBJ1-3 | TRBV6-1 | TRBD1 | NA | CASIAQGVIGNTIYF | TGTGCCAGCATCGCGCAGGGGGTTATTGGAAACACCATATATTTT